This T cell receptor beta chain was documented in a study of cytomegalovirus exposure and HLA in healthy donors. With 60 Vbeta and 13 Jbeta primers, the PCR was carried out. Clones were sequenced by immunoSEQ multiplex PCR, and TCRdb holds only the in-frame ones, with some missing. The sample records under 130,000 clones, 70% being singletons. General study results and limits: Later analysis suggested links between common viral pathogens and several top significant clusters.

Notes on this clone: Its target is unknown.

The germline CDR1 and CDR2 sequences are LNHDA and SQIVND (reference sequence). The CDR3 sequence is 15 residues long. V was shortened by 1 base and J by 2 bases, with 9 bases between the two germline ends. The TCR was taken from a man aged 35 to 55 in good health and CMV-seropositive. The sequenced material came from PBMCs. The chain couples TRBV19 to TRBJ2-1; D gene unclear. The CDR3 bases are TGTGCCAGTAGTATAGTGGCTGTAACCTACAATGAGCAGTTCTTC. It translates to CASSIVAVTYNEQFF.